What follows describes a single TCR beta chain. Its antigen has not been determined. Base qualities are not at hand, and no much larger clone is one base apart. At one collaborating source in Seattle, patients were enrolled during active infection and were followed longitudinally through the course of disease. Each collaborating institution followed its own protocols to collect whole blood in K2EDTA tubes. For TCRbeta analysis, collaborator samples were shipped as frozen whole blood, as isolated PBMCs, or as DNA extracted from either sample type. The data were obtained in a study of blood T cell repertoires in COVID-19 (TCRdb year 2020). Study-wide context: Samples covering the acute and convalescent phases of COVID-19 were provided by collaborators in the United States, Italy and Spain. The prospective study material was composed of cDNA or gDNA derived from T cells, B-cell-depleted T cells, or PBMCs. The dataset comprised deeply sampled blood TCRbeta repertoires from subjects exposed to, actively infected with, or recovered from COVID-19. A freely available public database, intended as a resource for researchers studying the immune response to SARS-CoV-2, is where the repertoires were released. Samples were obtained from the ongoing ImmuneRACE study (first 160 participants) and from 950 to 1,500 subjects provided by 6 global collaborators. A de-identified subject ID, COVID-19 status, age in years and sex were almost always included in the sample metadata. Where available, HLA class I and class II types were obtained from metadata supplied by the sample provider rather than from assay-based typing. The full study reports these points: The amount of clinical and demographic metadata varied by source and participant and was provided uncurated.

The immunoSEQ Assay, a bias-controlled multiplex PCR, was used to amplify TCRbeta CDR3 regions from genomic DNA. Under the source paper's analysis protocol: The number of nucleated cells in each sample was estimated by amplification of reference gene primers within the assay. To quantify the absolute abundance of each unique TCRbeta CDR3 rearrangement, sequence reads were collapsed and filtered. For each sample, productive Simpson clonality was calculated by taking the square root of Simpson's diversity index across productive rearrangements. TCRdb re-hosts the immuneACCESS table, in-frame sequences only. Its copies lack some clones; in the studies checked, an unresolved V gene accounts for under half of them, and the cause for the rest is not known. The D gene and trimming were derived from the DNA, and the V and J assignments and clone size from that table. This sample gives roughly 440,000 clones in total; approximately 89% of them show up just once. Together, the top ten hold over 10% of the sample.

Sequenced sample: peripheral blood. This sequence was found in a woman aged 45 to 65 with COVID-19, enrolled during active disease.

This receptor has the CDR3 CASSAGTGGRSPLHF. The DNA is TGTGCCAGCAGCGCCGGGACAGGGGGTCGGTCACCCCTCCACTTT. This chain is built from TRBV7-9 and TRBJ1-6, and TRBD1 aligns with 11 junction nucleotides. For this chain, trimming is 5 bases at the V end and 10 bases at the J end, and the number of junction bases without a gene match is 7. For CDR1 and CDR2, the germline V gene (reference sequence) lists SEHNR and FQNEAQ. The cysteine opens and the phenylalanine closes a CDR3 of 15 amino acids. Only the CDR3 DNA stays, 45 bases, in frame from base 1. Joined to the reference TRBV7-9 and TRBJ1-6 proteins, this CDR3 gives the full variable domain: DTGVSQNPRHKITKRGQNVTFRCDPISEHNRLYWYRQTLGQGPEFLTYFQNEAQLEKSRLLSDRFSAERPKGSFSTLEIQRTEQGDSAMYLCASSAGTGGRSPLHFGNGTRLTVT.